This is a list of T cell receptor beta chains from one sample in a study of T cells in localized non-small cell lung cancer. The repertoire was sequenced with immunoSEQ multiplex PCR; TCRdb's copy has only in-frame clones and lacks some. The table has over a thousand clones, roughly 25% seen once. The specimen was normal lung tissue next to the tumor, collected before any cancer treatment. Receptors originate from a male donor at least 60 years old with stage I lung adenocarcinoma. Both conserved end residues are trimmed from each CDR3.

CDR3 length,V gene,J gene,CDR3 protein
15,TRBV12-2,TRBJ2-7,ASRLAKNLAGAYEQY
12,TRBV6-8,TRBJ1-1,ASTGQGANTEAF
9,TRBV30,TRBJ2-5,AWISKETQY
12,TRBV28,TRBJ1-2,ASSLFGGLNGYT
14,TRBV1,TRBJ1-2,ASSQDMGRVDYGYT
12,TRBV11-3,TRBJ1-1,ASSSPDIGSEAF
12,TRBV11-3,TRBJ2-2,ASNDRGNTGELF
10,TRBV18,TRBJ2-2,ASSPAPGQLF
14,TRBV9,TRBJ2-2,ASSDKDFVNTGELF
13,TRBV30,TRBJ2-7,AWSDNPGGLDEQY
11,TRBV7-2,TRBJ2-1,ASGVGANNEQF
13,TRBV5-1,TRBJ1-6,ASSPQGQGSSPLH
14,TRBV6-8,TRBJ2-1,ASSGVGTGSYNEQF
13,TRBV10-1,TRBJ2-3,ASSDGVAGTDTQY
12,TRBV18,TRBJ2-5,ASSDRQIQETQY
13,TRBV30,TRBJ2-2,AEGLAGGNTGELF
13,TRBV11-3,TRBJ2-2,ASSLVPGELGELF
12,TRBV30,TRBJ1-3,AWTVWGVGNTIY
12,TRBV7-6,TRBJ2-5,ASSLEGAGETQY
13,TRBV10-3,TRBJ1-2,ASGTGTANIYGYT
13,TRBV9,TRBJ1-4,ASSGSSALNEKLF
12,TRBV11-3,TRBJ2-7,ASSVTMGRGEQY
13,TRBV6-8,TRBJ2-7,ASSNRDRLGYEQY
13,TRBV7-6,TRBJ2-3,ASSQLSGRADTQY
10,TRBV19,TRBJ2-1,ASSIPRNEQF
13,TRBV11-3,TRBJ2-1,ASSFVGGAYNEQF
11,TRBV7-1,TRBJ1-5,ASSLAWDQPQH
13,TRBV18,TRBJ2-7,ASSPQGQGPYEQY
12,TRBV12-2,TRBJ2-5,ATLRQGERETQY
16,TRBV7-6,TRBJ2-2,ASSLVFNRQTNTGELF
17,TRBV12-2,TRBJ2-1,ASRLARGSGPCSYNEQF
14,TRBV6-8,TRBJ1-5,AISAHGGQDNQPQH
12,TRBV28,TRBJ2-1,ASSTGTGYNEQF
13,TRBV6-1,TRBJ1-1,ASSEGPGYATEAF
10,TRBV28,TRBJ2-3,ASGMSTDTQY
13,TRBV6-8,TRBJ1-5,ASSGGGYSNQPQH
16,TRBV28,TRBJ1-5,ASSYGIELPYSNQPQH
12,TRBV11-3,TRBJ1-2,ASSLDRTGDGYT
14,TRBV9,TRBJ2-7,ASSVGLGQGPYEQY
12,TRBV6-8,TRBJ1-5,ASRGDSRNQPQH
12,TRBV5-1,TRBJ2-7,ASSLGGSSYEQY
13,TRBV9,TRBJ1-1,ASSAGPGQGSEAF
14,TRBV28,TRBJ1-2,ASSPGQVKILPGYT
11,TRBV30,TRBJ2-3,AWNQGSTDTQY
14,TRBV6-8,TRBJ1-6,ASSKDIGSYNSPLH
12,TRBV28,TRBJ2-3,ASSSGPLTDTQY
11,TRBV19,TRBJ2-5,ASSDSGRETQY
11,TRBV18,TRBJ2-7,ASSRKDRDEQY
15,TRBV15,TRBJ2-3,ATSRGYAGGIADTQY
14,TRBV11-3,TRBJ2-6,ASGPGLPSGANVLT